A selection of T cell receptor beta chains follows, all from one sample in a study of CD8 T cells in Susac syndrome. Each CDR3 protein gets one entry after TCRdb re-called the immunoSEQ multiplex PCR reads with MiXCR. Of roughly 75,000 distinct CDR3 sequences listed, around 93% are singletons. The sample comprised CD4+ T cells from PBMCs. The origin of the receptors is a human donor with Susac syndrome. Each CDR3 is given with its conserved first and last residue. D genes are given only for firm matches. Some rows have no size entry. The others give once, few or many, or a class for an expanded clone.

TRBJ2-7 TRBV19 TRBD2 . CASSLTSGGSYEQYF TGTGCCAGTAGCCTGACTAGCGGGGGCTCCTACGAGCAGTACTTC
TRBJ1-1 TRBV20-1 TRBD1 once CSAFLSWGQGLNTEAFF TGCAGTGCTTTCTTATCTTGGGGACAGGGACTGAACACTGAAGCTTTCTTT
TRBJ1-5 TRBV27 TRBD1 . CASSPGQGPYSNQPQHF TGTGCCAGCAGTCCCGGACAGGGCCCATATAGCAATCAGCCCCAGCATTTT
TRBJ2-7 TRBV29-1 TRBD1 once CSVPGQGFYEQYF TGCAGCGTGCCGGGACAGGGATTCTACGAGCAGTACTTC
TRBJ1-2 TRBV4-1 . . CASSQDRYSRNYGYTF TGCGCCAGCAGCCAAGATCGGTACAGCCGGAACTATGGCTACACCTTC
TRBJ1-1 TRBV3-1 . . CASSRGENTEAFF TGTGCCAGCAGCCGTGGGGAGAACACTGAAGCTTTCTTT
TRBJ2-5 TRBV7-8 . . CASSSDRVGRETQYF TGTGCCAGCAGCTCTGACAGGGTCGGGAGAGAGACCCAGTACTTC
TRBJ2-6 TRBV13 . . CASSLGKTGTSSGANVLTF TGTGCCAGCAGCTTAGGGAAGACAGGGACTAGCTCTGGGGCCAACGTCCTGACTTTC
TRBJ2-1 TRBV9 . . CASSVGIGQGFDNEQFF TGTGCCAGCAGCGTAGGGATCGGGCAGGGCTTCGACAATGAGCAGTTCTTC
TRBJ1-2 TRBV19 TRBD1 . CASSVGQGGYTF TGTGCCAGTAGTGTAGGACAGGGCGGCTACACCTTC
TRBJ1-2 TRBV2 . once CASSSGTEYGYTF TGTGCCAGCAGTTCCGGGACCGAGTATGGCTACACCTTC
TRBJ1-1 TRBV20-1 . . CSARPGRGWTEAFF TGCAGTGCTAGACCCGGACGGGGGTGGACTGAAGCTTTCTTT
TRBJ2-5 TRBV5-1 . few CASSLVGGGSTQETQYF TGCGCCAGCAGCTTGGTTGGAGGGGGGTCAACCCAAGAGACCCAGTACTTC
TRBJ1-6 TRBV18 . . CASSETGNSPLHF TGTGCCAGCTCTGAAACAGGGAATTCACCCCTCCACTTT
TRBJ2-3 TRBV7-2 TRBD2 . CASSPRLAGGLGTQYF TGTGCCAGCAGCCCACGACTAGCGGGGGGGCTGGGTACGCAGTATTTT